Following are 3 T cell receptor beta chains from one sample sequenced in a study of blood T cells in healthy people across ages. A sample-barcoded 5' primer and a J-beta primer mix were used in a second PCR of roughly 6 to 11 cycles. TCRdb fed the 5' RACE reads into MiXCR, producing one record per CDR3 protein. The profile shows 760,000 or so distinct CDR3 sequences, approximately 25% of them singletons. The sample was also reused in another study, on T cells of mothers and their children.

The sequenced material came from blood. The receptors were sampled from a boy under 18 in good health.

The chain recombines TRBV7-7 with TRBJ2-1; perhaps D is TRBD1 or TRBD2 (5 bases each). V dropped 10 bases and J dropped 9 bases, with 10 bases sitting between them. CDR3 size: 10 residues. The germline V gene has CDR1 SSHAT and CDR2 FNYEAQ (reference sequence). The CDR3 reads CAIGTGEQFF. The CDR3 nucleotides are TGTGCCATAGGGACCGGTGAGCAGTTCTTC. The complete variable domain, with remaining parts taken from reference TRBV7-7 and TRBJ2-1, reads GAGVSQSPRYKVTKRGQDVTLRCDPISSHATLYWYQQALGQGPEFLTYFNYEAQPDKSGLPSDRFSAERPEGSISTLTIQRTEQRDSAMYRCAIGTGEQFFGPGTRLTVL.

The V call is TRBV29-1, the J call TRBJ2-5, with TRBD1 identical over 8 bases. The tail of the sequence fits TRBJ2-7 better, so the J call may be wrong. The CDR3 totals 11 residues. Germline V gene sequence: CDR1 SQVTM, CDR2 ANQGSEA. The CDR3 is CSAQGAYEQYF. As DNA, the CDR3 is TGCAGCGCCCAGGGGGCGTACGAGCAGTACTTC.

CDR3 DNA sequence: TGCAGTGCTAGAGATATCAGCTACAATGAGCAGTTCTTC. Translation: CSARDISYNEQFF. The chain carries TRBV20-1 and TRBJ2-1; D uncertain. CDR1 and CDR2 from the germline V gene are DFQATT and SNEGSKA (reference sequence). This CDR3 is built from 13 residues. Trimming took 0 bases from V and 3 from J, leaving 6 bases between them.